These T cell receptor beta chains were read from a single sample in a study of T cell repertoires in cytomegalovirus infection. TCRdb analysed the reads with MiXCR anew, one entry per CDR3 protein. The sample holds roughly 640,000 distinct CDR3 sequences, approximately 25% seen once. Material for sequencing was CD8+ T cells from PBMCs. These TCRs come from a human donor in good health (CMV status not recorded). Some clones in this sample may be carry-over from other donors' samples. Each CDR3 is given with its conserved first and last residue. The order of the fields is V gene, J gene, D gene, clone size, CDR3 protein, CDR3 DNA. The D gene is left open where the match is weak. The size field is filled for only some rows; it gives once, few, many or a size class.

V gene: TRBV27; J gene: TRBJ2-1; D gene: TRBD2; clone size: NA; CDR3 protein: CASSSSSGGGNEQFF; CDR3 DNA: TGTGCCAGCAGTTCATCTAGCGGGGGTGGCAATGAGCAGTTCTTC
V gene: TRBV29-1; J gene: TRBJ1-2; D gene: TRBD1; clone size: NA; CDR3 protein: CSVEDRENRGSGGYTF; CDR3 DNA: TGCAGCGTTGAAGATCGAGAGAACAGGGGCTCAGGAGGCTACACCTTC
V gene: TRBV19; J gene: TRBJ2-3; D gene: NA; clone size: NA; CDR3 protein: CTSSYTDTQYF; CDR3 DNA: TGTACCAGCTCTTACACAGATACGCAGTATTTT
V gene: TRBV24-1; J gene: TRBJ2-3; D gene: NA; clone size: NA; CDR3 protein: CATSSAAGTDTQYF; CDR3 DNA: TGTGCCACCAGTTCCGCGGCAGGCACAGATACGCAGTATTTT
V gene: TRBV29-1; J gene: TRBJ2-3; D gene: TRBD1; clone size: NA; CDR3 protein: CSVEGGQGSTDTQYF; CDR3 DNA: TGCAGCGTTGAAGGGGGACAGGGAAGCACAGATACGCAGTATTTT
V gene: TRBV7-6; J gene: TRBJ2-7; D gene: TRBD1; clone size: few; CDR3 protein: CASSSGTGGSEQYF; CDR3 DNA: TGTGCCAGCAGCTCCGGGACAGGGGGCAGCGAGCAGTACTTC
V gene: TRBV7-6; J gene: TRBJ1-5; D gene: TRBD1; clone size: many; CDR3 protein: CASSTGIYSNQPQHF; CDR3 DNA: TGTGCCAGCTCGACAGGGATCTATAGCAATCAGCCCCAGCATTTT
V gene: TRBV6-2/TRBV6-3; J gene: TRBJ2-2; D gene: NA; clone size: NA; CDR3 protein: CASSYSLEGLAAGELFF; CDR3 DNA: TGTGCCAGCAGTTACTCTTTGGAGGGACTTGCAGCCGGGGAGCTGTTTTTT
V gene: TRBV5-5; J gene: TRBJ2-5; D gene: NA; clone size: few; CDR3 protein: CASEYGQETQYF; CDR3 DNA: TGTGCCAGCGAGTACGGACAAGAGACCCAGTACTTC
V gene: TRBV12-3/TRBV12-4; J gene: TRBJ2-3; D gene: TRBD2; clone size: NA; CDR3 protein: CASISGGGKRPQYF; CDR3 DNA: TGTGCCAGCATCTCGGGGGGGGGGAAGAGGCCGCAGTATTTT